This T cell receptor (beta chain) originates from a study of cytomegalovirus exposure and HLA in healthy donors. Overall study results and limits: Among the CMV-associated chains, a few were confirmed in vitro as specific for CMV antigens. Within the 120 validation repertoires, first-cohort TCR clusters tended to co-occur, according to a later analysis. According to the study, 160 or so TCR beta chains were cytomegalovirus-associated.

The donors were in the approximately 120-subject validation cohort; that cohort was separate from the approximately 700-subject first cohort. Remarks on this clone: The antigen is undetermined.

Data came from immunoSEQ multiplex PCR; TCRdb stores just in-frame clones and leaves some out. The data contain about 95,000 clones, about 85% of them singletons. Per germline, CDR1 MGHRA and CDR2 YSYEKL. The CDR3 totals 14 residues. Trimming cost V 2 bases and J 1 base, with 7 bases left between them. The sample consisted of PBMCs. The chain employs TRBV4-1 and TRBJ2-3; tentatively, D is TRBD2 (5 bases). The clonotype originates from a man aged 18 to 30 in good health and CMV-seropositive. As DNA, the CDR3 is TGCGCCAGCAGCCAACTCGGGGGCACAGATACGCAGTATTTT. Translation: CASSQLGGTDTQYF.